The present entry profiles one TCR beta chain with its context. The germline V gene encodes CDR1 MNHEY and CDR2 SVGAGI. CDR3 size: 12 residues. The ends were cut back, 6 bases at V and 5 bases at J, with 11 bases in the middle. These data are taken from a study of T cells in tumors after PD-1 blockade. Profiled with immunoSEQ multiplex PCR; TCRdb holds only in-frame clones, not every one. The table records thousands of clones, 62% of them present only once. Tumor biopsies came from the same primary tumor site before and after PD-1 blockade. The chain uses TRBV6-5 and TRBJ2-7; weak D call: TRBD1 (6 bases). The sample consisted of tumor tissue, taken after anti-PD-1 treatment. The receptor comes from a human donor with cutaneous squamous cell carcinoma. CDR3 residues: CASRITGNEQYF. The CDR3 DNA sequence: TGTGCCAGCAGGATCACAGGGAACGAGCAGTACTTC.